This passage covers 32 T cell receptor beta chains from one sample sequenced in a study of cytomegalovirus exposure and HLA in healthy donors. Vbeta (60) and Jbeta (13) primers were used in the PCR. Only in-frame clones appear in the TCRdb table, and some are missing; sequencing was by immunoSEQ multiplex PCR. This sample has tens of thousands of clones, with about three quarters found just once. The sample was PBMCs. The receptors shown here come from a male donor in good health and CMV-seronegative.

The J gene is TRBJ1-5, the V gene TRBV6-9; possibly TRBD1 for D (6 bases). The CDR3 contains 16 residues. Looked up from germline, CDR1 is MNHGY and CDR2 is SVAAGI. Trimming removed 0 bases at V and 2 bases at J, with 11 bases between. CDR3 amino acids: CASSYSLTGGNQPQHF. The CDR3 DNA is TGTGCCAGCAGTTATTCTCTGACAGGAGGCAATCAGCCCCAGCATTTT.

J is TRBJ2-6 and V is TRBV15; D perhaps matches TRBD1 (5 bases). CDR1 and CDR2 (germline): LNHNV, YYDKDF (reference sequence). V lost 3 bases and J 2 bases, leaving 11 bases between the germline ends. The CDR3 runs to 16 residues. The CDR3 sequence is CATSSVRGAGANVLTF. The CDR3 DNA is TGTGCCACCAGCAGCGTTAGGGGTGCTGGGGCCAACGTCCTGACTTTC. Full variable domain (rest looked up from reference TRBV15 and TRBJ2-6): DAMVIQNPRYQVTQFGKPVTLSCSQTLNHNVMYWYQQKSSQAPKLLFHYYDKDFNNEADTPDNFQSRRPNTSFCFLDIRSPGLGDTAMYLCATSSVRGAGANVLTFGAGSRLTVL.

The chain carries TRBV7-2 and TRBJ1-1; D gene unclear. V was cut by 5 bases and J by 6 bases, with 19 bases left in between. The V gene's germline CDR1 is SGHTA and CDR2 FQGNSA. CDR3 length: 15 residues. The CDR3, as DNA: TGTGCCAGCAGCCAAGGGAGGGTCATTAGCGCTGAAGCTTTCTTT. It yields the protein CASSQGRVISAEAFF.

This clone came up a few times. The gene calls are TRBV12-5 and TRBJ1-3, with D possibly matching TRBD1 (5 bases). The V gene lost 4 bases and the J gene lost 4 bases, with 8 bases spanning the gap. This CDR3 contains 13 residues. Germline V gene lookup returns CDR1 LGHNT and CDR2 FRNRAP. The CDR3 DNA follows: TGTGCTAGTGGTTCCTCAGGGGGAAACACCATATATTTT. Its translation: CASGSSGGNTIYF.

V gene TRBV27 combines with J gene TRBJ2-1, with 10 bases fitting TRBD2. Germline V gene data show CDR1 as MNHEY and CDR2 as SMNVEV (reference sequence). The CDR3 length is 17 residues. The V and J ends lost 0 bases and 1 base, in that order; junction bases with no gene match: 3. The CDR3 nucleotides read TGTGCCAGCAGTTTATCACAACTAGCGGGGTCCTACAATGAGCAGTTCTTC. Protein sequence: CASSLSQLAGSYNEQFF.

The count of this clone is one. This chain uses TRBV19 with TRBJ2-1, with TRBD2 identical over 13 bases. The V and J ends lost 4 bases and 9 bases, in that order; junction bases with no gene match: 12. In germline, CDR1 is LNHDA, CDR2 SQIVND (reference sequence). The CDR3 runs to 17 residues. The CDR3 sequence is CASSTGLAGPRGGEQFF. In DNA form, the CDR3 reads TGTGCCAGTAGTACGGGACTAGCGGGGCCCCGGGGTGGTGAGCAGTTCTTC. Drawing the rest from reference TRBV19 and TRBJ2-1, the complete variable domain is DGGITQSPKYLFRKEGQNVTLSCEQNLNHDAMYWYRQDPGQGLRLIYYSQIVNDFQKGDIAEGYSVSREKKESFPLTVTSAQKNPTAFYLCASSTGLAGPRGGEQFFGPGTRLTVL.

This clone came up a few times. The chain has TRBV14 and TRBJ2-2; 14 positions agree with TRBD2. With V trimmed by 2 bases and J by 6 bases, 2 bases remained unmatched. The CDR3 runs to 16 residues. CDR1 is SGHDN and CDR2 is FVKESK in the germline V gene. The CDR3, as DNA: TGTGCCAGCAGCCAAAGGACTAGCGGGGGGCCCGGGGAGCTGTTTTTT. This gives the protein CASSQRTSGGPGELFF.

Concerning this clone: The junction departs from the called germline gene at one end, perhaps through a read error. This chain uses TRBV5-4 with TRBJ1-2; possibly TRBD1 for D (6 bases). Germline V gene data show CDR1 as SGHNT and CDR2 as YYREEE (reference sequence). The CDR3 runs to 16 residues. The DNA for the CDR3 is TGTGCCAGCAGCCGATCGGGGGGGGCGCAGGACTATGGCTACCCCTTC. It specifies CASSRSGGAQDYGYPF.

This chain uses TRBV7-7 with TRBJ2-5, with D perhaps matching TRBD2 (5 bases). V lost 2 bases and J 4 bases, leaving 14 bases between the germline ends. CDR3 length equals 15 residues. CDR1 SSHAT and CDR2 FNYEAQ come from the germline V gene (reference sequence). As DNA, the CDR3 is TGTGCCAGCAGCTTAAACCCGGGTGCGGGAGAGACCCAGTACTTC. Protein: CASSLNPGAGETQYF.

The chain combines TRBV5-5 with TRBJ1-4; D is unresolved. The CDR3 is 15 amino acids. The germline V gene has CDR1 SGHKS and CDR2 YYEKEE (reference sequence). V was pared by 0 bases and J by 2 bases, with 8 bases between. This chain's CDR3 is CASSLAWQTNEKLFF. Here the CDR3 DNA reads TGTGCCAGCAGCTTGGCCTGGCAGACTAATGAAAAACTGTTTTTT.

The chain employs TRBV13 and TRBJ2-7, with 8 bases lining up with TRBD2. Trimming took 5 bases from V and 1 from J; bases not matched to a gene: 10. The CDR3 is 16 residues long. Germline values: CDR1 PRHDT, CDR2 FYEKMQ (reference sequence). The CDR3 DNA follows: TGTGCCAGCAGCCCCGGCAGCGGGGGACCTTCCTACGAGCAGTACTTC. It is translated as CASSPGSGGPSYEQYF. Complete variable domain (other parts from reference TRBV13 and TRBJ2-7): AAGVIQSPRHLIKEKRETATLKCYPIPRHDTVYWYQQGPGQDPQFLISFYEKMQSDKGSIPDRFSAQQFSDYHSELNMSSLELGDSALYFCASSPGSGGPSYEQYFGPGTRLTVT.

This clone came up a few times. This chain joins TRBV28 and TRBJ2-3, with 11 bases matching TRBD1. This CDR3 is built from 15 residues. The trim removed 4 bases at V and 4 bases at J, leaving 4 bases unmatched. Germline CDR1 is MDHEN and CDR2 is SYDVKM. CDR3 residues: CASSSPGQGADTQYF. CDR3 coding DNA: TGTGCCAGCAGTTCGCCGGGACAGGGGGCAGATACGCAGTATTTT.

J is TRBJ1-4 and V is TRBV2; weak D call: TRBD1 (5 bases). CDR3 length: 14 residues. CDR1 is SNHLY and CDR2 is FYNNEI in the germline V gene. V lost 4 bases and J 7 bases, leaving 13 bases between the germline ends. CDR3: CASSAEGFIEKLFF. The DNA of the CDR3 is TGTGCCAGCAGTGCGGAGGGGTTCATTGAAAAACTGTTTTTT.

The V call is TRBV6-5, the J call TRBJ1-1; 8 bases fit TRBD1. This CDR3 contains 15 residues. Germline V gene sequence: CDR1 MNHEY, CDR2 SVGAGI. Unmatched junction bases numbered 7, after V lost 5 bases and J lost 2 bases. CDR3 bases: TGTGCCAGCAGTAACCTTGGGACAGGAAACACTGAAGCTTTCTTT. Translated: CASSNLGTGNTEAFF.

This clone was found a few times. V is TRBV7-9 and J is TRBJ2-3; D is perhaps TRBD2 (6 bases). From germline, CDR1 is SEHNR and CDR2 FQNEAQ (reference sequence). The CDR3 is 14 residues long. Trimming pared 6 bases from V and 9 bases from J, leaving 19 bases between. CDR3 sequence reads: CASSSPGLIGTQYF. The CDR3 coding sequence is TGTGCCAGCAGTTCGCCGGGACTCATAGGGACGCAGTATTTT.

The CDR3 DNA is TGTGCCAGCAGTGAACCCAGGGGAAGAGGAGACACTGAAGCTTTCTTT. Encoded protein: CASSEPRGRGDTEAFF. The V call is TRBV2, the J call TRBJ1-1; the D gene is possibly TRBD1 (6 bases). The germline CDR1 and CDR2 sequences are SNHLY and FYNNEI. Trimming removed 2 bases from V and 3 bases from J, with 16 bases in between. The CDR3 contains 16 residues.

The CDR3 here is CASSTGTGIPTEAFF. CDR3 nucleotides: TGTGCCAGTAGTACCGGGACAGGGATCCCCACTGAAGCTTTCTTT. The chain is built from TRBV19 and TRBJ1-1, with TRBD1 identical over 9 bases. Germline CDR1 is LNHDA and CDR2 is SQIVND (reference sequence). The CDR3 contains 15 residues. The ends lost 4 bases at V and 4 bases at J; junction bases unmatched: 7. The entire variable domain, with the rest obtained from reference TRBV19 and TRBJ1-1, is as follows: DGGITQSPKYLFRKEGQNVTLSCEQNLNHDAMYWYRQDPGQGLRLIYYSQIVNDFQKGDIAEGYSVSREKKESFPLTVTSAQKNPTAFYLCASSTGTGIPTEAFFGQGTRLTVV.

The chain's CDR3 is CASSPPSVGASGTFF. DNA of the CDR3: TGTGCCAGCAGCCCTCCGAGTGTAGGGGCTAGTGGTACTTTCTTT. V usage is TRBV7-9 and J usage is TRBJ1-1, with D possibly being TRBD1 (5 bases). Germline V gene sequence: CDR1 SEHNR, CDR2 FQNEAQ (reference sequence). V was cut by 5 bases and J by 12 bases, with 25 bases left in between. The CDR3 covers 15 residues. Full variable domain (outside the CDR3, taken from reference TRBV7-9 and TRBJ1-1): DTGVSQNPRHKITKRGQNVTFRCDPISEHNRLYWYRQTLGQGPEFLTYFQNEAQLEKSRLLSDRFSAERPKGSFSTLEIQRTEQGDSAMYLCASSPPSVGASGTFFGQGTRLTVV.

The chain links TRBV7-2 to TRBJ2-1; D perhaps matches TRBD2 (6 bases). Trimming took off 7 bases at V and 8 bases at J, with 18 bases between the two ends. The CDR3 runs 14 residues. Germline V gene lookup returns CDR1 SGHTA and CDR2 FQGNSA. CDR3 loop: CASIKRGGIDEQFF. The CDR3 DNA sequence: TGTGCCAGCATCAAACGAGGAGGGATAGATGAGCAGTTCTTC. The full variable domain, in which reference TRBV7-2 and TRBJ2-1 provide the parts outside the CDR3, is GAGVSQSPSNKVTEKGKDVELRCDPISGHTALYWYRQSLGQGLEFLIYFQGNSAPDKSGLPSDRFSAERTGGSVSTLTIQRTQQEDSAVYLCASIKRGGIDEQFFGPGTRLTVL.

The chain is built from TRBV5-4 and TRBJ1-2, with D maybe TRBD1 (6 bases). The germline V gene encodes CDR1 SGHNT and CDR2 YYREEE (reference sequence). The CDR3 is 14 amino acids. The V gene lost 0 bases and the J gene lost 6 bases, with 12 bases spanning the gap. For the CDR3, the DNA is TGTGCCAGCAGCTTGGTCGCAGGGGAGAATGGCTACACCTTC. Translation gives CASSLVAGENGYTF.

For this clone: One end of the junction fails to match germline, which may point to a read error. The chain joins TRBV6-1 to TRBJ1-6; D gene unclear. This CDR3 has 15 residues. Per the germline V gene, CDR1 is MNHNS and CDR2 is SASEGT. CDR3 coding DNA: TGTGCCAGCAGTGAATTGATGTTCTATAATTCACCCCTCAACTTT. It specifies CASSELMFYNSPLNF.

The chain couples TRBV15 to TRBJ2-7, with 7 nucleotides matching TRBD1. Trimming took 4 bases from V and 6 from J; bases not matched to a gene: 3. Germline-derived CDR1 and CDR2 are LNHNV and YYDKDF (reference sequence). This CDR3 has 12 residues. The CDR3 region has the DNA TGTGCCACCAGCACCCGGGACAGCGAGCAGTACTTC. As protein: CATSTRDSEQYF.

The chain uses TRBV5-1 and TRBJ2-4; perhaps TRBD2 as D (6 bases). The CDR3 totals 14 residues. Trimming took off 0 bases at V and 6 bases at J, with 10 bases between the two ends. The V gene's germline CDR1 is SGHRS and CDR2 YFSETQ. The chain's CDR3 is CASSLGAGRNIQYF. The DNA for the CDR3 is TGCGCCAGCAGCTTGGGCGCGGGGAGAAACATTCAGTACTTC.

The chain is built from TRBV4-3 and TRBJ2-7; 9 bases are a match to TRBD1. V lost 3 bases and J lost 7; bases outside the gene matches: 4. Per the germline V gene, CDR1 is LGHNA and CDR2 is YSLEER. The CDR3 contains 13 residues. DNA of the CDR3: TGCGCCAGCAGCCAGAACAGGGGGCTGGAGCAGTACTTC. Its protein is CASSQNRGLEQYF.

The chain employs TRBV5-1 and TRBJ2-1, with D possibly TRBD2 on 5 matching bases. The germline V gene has CDR1 SGHRS and CDR2 YFSETQ. Trimming removed 2 bases at V and 2 bases at J, with 8 bases between. This CDR3 is built from 14 residues. This chain's CDR3 is CASSFEGAYNEQFF. CDR3 in DNA: TGCGCCAGCAGCTTTGAGGGAGCCTACAATGAGCAGTTCTTC. The full variable domain, its missing parts supplied by reference TRBV5-1 and TRBJ2-1, is KAGVTQTPRYLIKTRGQQVTLSCSPISGHRSVSWYQQTPGQGLQFLFEYFSETQRNKGNFPGRFSGRQFSNSRSEMNVSTLELGDSALYLCASSFEGAYNEQFFGPGTRLTVL.

The CDR3 region has the DNA TGTGCCATCAGAGCAGGGGATCTCGTCACTGAAGCTTTCTTT. Translation: CAIRAGDLVTEAFF. The chain recombines TRBV10-3 with TRBJ1-1; possibly TRBD1 for D (6 bases). Trimming took 6 bases from V and 4 from J, leaving 15 bases between them. This CDR3 comprises 14 residues. Germline values: CDR1 ENHRY, CDR2 SYGVKD.

V is TRBV6-5 and J is TRBJ2-1; the match to TRBD2 covers 9 bases. CDR1 is MNHEY, CDR2 SVGAGI, per germline. This CDR3 contains 15 residues. Trimming cost V 6 bases and J 9 bases; bases outside gene matches: 12. The CDR3 DNA reads TGTGCCAGCAGCCTCATTTTGGGCGGGAGGGGTGAGCAGTTCTTC. Translation: CASSLILGGRGEQFF.

The chain combines TRBV28 with TRBJ2-7, with D perhaps TRBD2 (5 bases). CDR1 MDHEN and CDR2 SYDVKM come from the germline V gene. The CDR3 extends over 14 amino acids. Trimming cost V 4 bases and J 1 base, with 11 bases left between them. CDR3: CASSSPGKSYEQYF. The CDR3 coding sequence is TGTGCCAGCAGTTCGCCGGGAAAATCCTACGAGCAGTACTTC.

The CDR3: CACYTGNGYTF. In nucleotides, the CDR3 is TGTGCCTGCTACACAGGGAACGGCTACACCTTC. The J gene is TRBJ1-2, the V gene TRBV30; tentative D call: TRBD1 (6 bases). Germline V gives CDR1 GTSNPN, CDR2 SVGIG (reference sequence). Trimming took 6 bases from V and 8 from J, leaving 13 bases between them. CDR3 length: 11 residues.

This clone was observed a single time. The CDR3 DNA reads as TGTGCCAGCCGGAGGTCCCTAGGCAACGAGCAGTACTTC. It translates to CASRRSLGNEQYF. The chain uses TRBV2 and TRBJ2-7; TRBD2 is a possible D gene (5 bases). With 8 bases removed from V and 5 bases from J, the gap between germline ends came to 16 bases. CDR1 is SNHLY, CDR2 FYNNEI, per germline. The CDR3 is 13 amino acids.

The chain has TRBV5-1 and TRBJ2-5; possibly TRBD1 for D (5 bases). The end of the DNA fits TRBJ2-7 better, so the J call may be wrong. The CDR3 has 16 amino acids. In germline, CDR1 is SGHRS, CDR2 YFSETQ. The CDR3, as DNA: TGCGCCAGCAGCTTGGCCTTTGGTCTTCAGGGTGGCGAGCAGTACTTC. It is translated as CASSLAFGLQGGEQYF.

In this sample, this clone turned up once. The rearrangement links TRBV19 to TRBJ2-1; the D is unclear. This CDR3 spans 14 amino acids. Trimming pared 6 bases from V and 5 bases from J, leaving 14 bases between. The germline V gene encodes CDR1 LNHDA and CDR2 SQIVND (reference sequence). In DNA form, the CDR3 reads TGTGCCAGTAGACTCTTGAGAGATAACAATGAGCAGTTCTTC. Amino acids: CASRLLRDNNEQFF.